Presented here are 27 T cell receptor beta chains from one specimen sequenced in a study of vaccination effects on CD4 cells after COVID-19 (dated by TCRdb to the early 2020s). The library relied on the immunoSEQ multiplex PCR assay. TCRdb mirrors the immuneACCESS table, restricted to in-frame sequences. Some clones are absent from its copies; in checked studies, under half trace to an unresolved V gene, and the reason for the others is unknown. This sample lists around 30,000 clones; 65% to 80% were detected once. The ten most abundant clones make up about 10% of the sample. These receptors have no known antigen. In the ViraFEST assay, PBMC were stimulated with viral peptide pools, and antigen-specific CD4+ T cell clonotypes were then identified by expansion using TCR sequencing. After around 10 days of culture, CD4+ T cells were isolated with the EasySep CD4+ T cell isolation kit. Participants received two doses of either the BNT162b2 or the mRNA-1273 mRNA SARS-CoV-2 vaccine.

Sequencing was performed on CD4+ T cells from PBMCs cultured with HCoV-NL63 spike peptides, taken after COVID-19 vaccination. In the paper's terms, the cell subset or site label means: HCoV-NL63 spike overlapping peptide pool stimulation. These receptors came from a human donor who received a COVID-19 vaccine.

This chain links TRBV27 with TRBJ1-5; D is undetermined. This CDR3 is 16 amino acids long. Per germline, CDR1 MNHEY and CDR2 SMNVEV (reference sequence). V was cut by 2 bases and J by 0 bases, with 11 bases left in between. Written as DNA, the CDR3 is TGTGCCAGCAGTTTAACGGTGCAGTATAGCAATCAGCCCCAGCATTTT. This codes for CASSLTVQYSNQPQHF.

The chain uses TRBV9 and TRBJ2-5; 10 bases fit TRBD2. The CDR3 has 16 amino acids. Per the germline V gene, CDR1 is SGDLS and CDR2 is YYNGEE. The J segment lost 3 bases and the V segment lost 3 bases, leaving 8 bases of the junction unmatched. In DNA form, the CDR3 reads TGTGCCAGCAGCGGCGGACTAGCGGAGCCCAAAGAGACCCAGTACTTC. It translates to CASSGGLAEPKETQYF.

The genes are TRBV5-1 and TRBJ2-1; D is unresolved. This CDR3 is built from 14 residues. Between the trimmed V and J ends, which lost 3 bases and 5 bases, there was a span of 12 bases. Germline loops: CDR1 SGHRS, CDR2 YFSETQ. CDR3 nucleotide sequence: TGCGCCAGCAGCTCTTCTCAGCTCGACAATGAGCAGTTCTTC. This codes for CASSSSQLDNEQFF.

The chain joins TRBV5-1 to TRBJ1-2; 9 bases align to TRBD1. The CDR3 is 12 residues long. V shed 4 bases, J shed 13 bases, and the junction held 8 bases outside the gene matches. Germline V gene lookup returns CDR1 SGHRS and CDR2 YFSETQ. CDR3 sequence (DNA): TGCGCCAGCAGCACTGGACAGGGGACCTCCACCTTC. Translation gives CASSTGQGTSTF. Complete variable domain (other parts from reference TRBV5-1 and TRBJ1-2): KAGVTQTPRYLIKTRGQQVTLSCSPISGHRSVSWYQQTPGQGLQFLFEYFSETQRNKGNFPGRFSGRQFSNSRSEMNVSTLELGDSALYLCASSTGQGTSTFGSGTRLTVV.

This clone showed up just once. The J gene is TRBJ2-5, the V gene TRBV19; no clear D gene. CDR3 length equals 12 residues. CDR1 LNHDA and CDR2 SQIVND come from the germline V gene (reference sequence). V was clipped by 3 bases and J by 4 bases, with 6 bases between them. CDR3 DNA sequence: TGTGCCAGTAGTATGTGGGGAGAGACCCAGTACTTC. It specifies CASSMWGETQYF.

This clone was observed a handful of times. The chain combines TRBV18 with TRBJ2-3; tentatively, D is TRBD2 (5 bases). V dropped 6 bases and J dropped 7 bases, with 11 bases sitting between them. The CDR3 extends over 12 amino acids. Germline lookup yields CDR1 KGHSH and CDR2 LQKENI. Here the CDR3 reads CASSEAAHTQYF. The CDR3 DNA reads TGTGCCAGCTCCGAAGCGGCCCATACGCAGTATTTT.

This rearrangement joins TRBV9 to TRBJ2-2; 8 bases agree with TRBD1. The CDR3 runs to 16 residues. Germline V gene sequence: CDR1 SGDLS, CDR2 YYNGEE. After removal of 0 bases from V and 4 bases from J, the junction contained 5 bases not matched to a gene. The CDR3 DNA reads TGTGCCAGCAGCGTAGGGACAGGGAAAGTCACCGGGGAGCTGTTTTTT. Its protein product is CASSVGTGKVTGELFF. The whole variable domain, filled in from reference TRBV9 and TRBJ2-2, reads DSGVTQTPKHLITATGQRVTLRCSPRSGDLSVYWYQQSLDQGLQFLIQYYNGEERAKGNILERFSAQQFPDLHSELNLSSLELGDSALYFCASSVGTGKVTGELFFGEGSRLTVL.

V is TRBV7-9 and J is TRBJ1-1; D remains ambiguous. The CDR3 length is 18 residues. V gave up 0 bases and J gave up 1 base, with 18 bases separating them. CDR1 is SEHNR, CDR2 FQNEAQ, per germline (reference sequence). The CDR3 region is CASSLALSRSVGNTEAFF. DNA for the CDR3: TGTGCCAGCAGCTTAGCCTTATCGAGGTCCGTAGGGAACACTGAAGCTTTCTTT. The full variable domain, rest sourced from reference TRBV7-9 and TRBJ1-1, is DTGVSQNPRHKITKRGQNVTFRCDPISEHNRLYWYRQTLGQGPEFLTYFQNEAQLEKSRLLSDRFSAERPKGSFSTLEIQRTEQGDSAMYLCASSLALSRSVGNTEAFFGQGTRLTVV.

The chain is built from TRBV5-6 and TRBJ2-1, with 9 bases that match TRBD2. CDR3 length: 15 residues. CDR1 is SGHDT, CDR2 YYEEEE, per germline. The V and J ends lost 4 bases and 3 bases, in that order; junction bases with no gene match: 5. CDR3 loop: CASSPSGEGYNEQFF. The CDR3 DNA reads as TGTGCCAGCAGCCCTAGCGGGGAGGGCTACAATGAGCAGTTCTTC.

This clone was detected only a few times. J is TRBJ1-3 and V is TRBV19; maybe TRBD1 (5 bases). CDR1 and CDR2 from the germline V gene are LNHDA and SQIVND (reference sequence). The CDR3 has 16 amino acids. Trimming cost V 3 bases and J 3 bases, with 15 bases left between them. The CDR3 is CASSIMGEGLGNTIYF. In nucleotides, the CDR3 is TGTGCCAGTAGTATTATGGGGGAAGGCCTTGGAAACACCATATATTTT.

In its sample, this clone was seen a few times. V gene TRBV4-1 combines with J gene TRBJ1-2; D may be TRBD1 (5 bases). V was cut by 0 bases and J by 8 bases, with 13 bases left in between. Germline-derived CDR1 and CDR2 are MGHRA and YSYEKL. The CDR3 contains 14 residues. The CDR3 nucleotides are TGCGCCAGCAGCCAAGAGCCGACGGGGGGAGGCTACACCTTC. Its protein is CASSQEPTGGGYTF.

The chain couples TRBV5-1 to TRBJ2-3, with D perhaps matching TRBD2 (6 bases). Per germline, CDR1 SGHRS and CDR2 YFSETQ. Trimming pared 2 bases from V and 2 bases from J, leaving 12 bases between. The CDR3 spans 15 residues. The CDR3, as DNA: TGCGCCAGCAGCTTTCAGGGACTGGACACAGATACGCAGTATTTT. It yields the protein CASSFQGLDTDTQYF.

The V call is TRBV10-2, the J call TRBJ2-5; D gene ambiguous. Germline CDR1 WSHSY, CDR2 SAAADI. Trimming left V 4 bases short and J 4 bases short, with 16 bases between. The CDR3 extends over 15 amino acids. The CDR3, as DNA: TGCGCCAGCAGTGCCTGGGCGGACGATAGAGAGACCCAGTACTTC. Protein: CASSAWADDRETQYF.

This clone appeared once. The chain carries TRBV5-1 and TRBJ2-2; possible D gene TRBD1, 6 bases. Between the trimmed V and J ends, which lost 4 bases and 1 base, there was a span of 8 bases. CDR3 length: 14 amino acids. The germline V gene encodes CDR1 SGHRS and CDR2 YFSETQ. The CDR3 bases are TGCGCCAGCAGCCCGGGACAGAACACCGGGGAGCTGTTTTTT. Its translation: CASSPGQNTGELFF.

This clone was seen a handful of times. CDR3 coding DNA: TGTGCCAGCAGCTTAGCTGGGGTACGAACTGAAGCTTTCTTT. Protein sequence: CASSLAGVRTEAFF. The chain recombines TRBV11-2 with TRBJ1-1; D call uncertain. The CDR3 contains 14 residues. V lost 1 base, J lost 5 bases, and 11 bases lay in between. Germline CDR1 SGHAT, CDR2 FQNNGV. Supplemented by reference TRBV11-2 and TRBJ1-1, the full variable domain reads EAGVAQSPRYKIIEKRQSVAFWCNPISGHATLYWYQQILGQGPKLLIQFQNNGVVDDSQLPKDRFSAERLKGVDSTLKIQPAKLEDSAVYLCASSLAGVRTEAFFGQGTRLTVV.

The chain carries TRBV6-1 and TRBJ1-4; D is uncertain. Germline V CDR1 and CDR2: MNHNS, SASEGT. This CDR3 comprises 13 residues. Deletions cut 2 bases from V and 7 bases from J, with 8 bases between. The CDR3 protein is CASSEQEIEKLFF. The DNA of the CDR3 is TGTGCCAGCAGTGAACAGGAAATTGAAAAACTGTTTTTT.

This clone has a single count. V gene TRBV3-1 (or the pseudogene TRBV3-2) combines with J gene TRBJ1-2; TRBD1 aligns across 9 bases. The CDR3 contains 14 residues. Trimming removed 3 bases from V and 4 bases from J; junction bases left unmatched: 3. CDR1 is LGHDT, CDR2 YNNKEL, per germline (reference sequence). CDR3 DNA sequence: TGTGCCAGCAGCCAGGGACAGGGACGCTATGGCTACACCTTC. The encoded protein is CASSQGQGRYGYTF.

V is TRBV7-2 and J is TRBJ2-1; TRBD2 agrees at 8 bases. Germline CDR1 and CDR2: SGHTA and FQGNSA. CDR3 length: 17 residues. V lost 1 base to trimming and J lost 0 bases; unmatched junction nucleotides: 5. CDR3 protein: CASSLVPAGDSYNEQFF. CDR3 bases: TGTGCCAGCAGCTTAGTGCCAGCGGGGGACTCCTACAATGAGCAGTTCTTC.

The table lists this clone with a count of one. V and J are TRBV5-1 and TRBJ2-1; the D gene is possibly TRBD1 (6 bases). CDR3 length: 15 residues. In germline, CDR1 is SGHRS, CDR2 YFSETQ. V lost 0 bases and J lost 4, with 11 bases in between. The CDR3 reads CASSLARGSYNEQFF. The DNA of the CDR3 is TGCGCCAGCAGCTTGGCCAGGGGATCTTACAATGAGCAGTTCTTC.

This chain links TRBV7-9 with TRBJ2-7; D remains ambiguous. From germline, CDR1 is SEHNR and CDR2 FQNEAQ (reference sequence). V was trimmed by 4 bases and J by 6 bases, leaving 13 bases between them. The CDR3 runs to 13 residues. The CDR3 region has the DNA TGTGCCAGCAGCTCTGAAGGACCTTCCGAGCAGTACTTC. As protein: CASSSEGPSEQYF.

V is TRBV5-5 and J is TRBJ1-1, with 8 bases aligning to TRBD1. The V gene end was trimmed by 2 bases and the J gene end by 3 bases; junction bases not matched to a gene: 6. Germline V gene sequence: CDR1 SGHKS, CDR2 YYEKEE (reference sequence). CDR3 length: 15 residues. The CDR3 DNA reads as TGTGCCAGCAGCTTCCGGACAGGGCCTGACACTGAAGCTTTCTTT. The encoded protein is CASSFRTGPDTEAFF.

This rearrangement joins TRBV18 to TRBJ2-7, with TRBD1 matching 8 bases. Trimming cost V 3 bases and J 2 bases; bases outside gene matches: 3. Germline V gives CDR1 KGHSH, CDR2 LQKENI. This CDR3 spans 14 amino acids. The CDR3 sequence: CASSPGTGPYEQYF. The CDR3 DNA reads as TGTGCCAGCTCACCCGGGACAGGTCCCTACGAGCAGTACTTC.

The chain links TRBV6-5 to TRBJ2-7; 9 nucleotides line up with TRBD1. The CDR3 is made up of 16 amino acids. After removal of 0 bases from V and 4 bases from J, the junction contained 7 bases not matched to a gene. Germline CDR1 MNHEY, CDR2 SVGAGI. The CDR3 is CASSYSPWTGAYEQYF. CDR3 in DNA: TGTGCCAGCAGTTACTCGCCTTGGACAGGGGCTTACGAGCAGTACTTC.

J is TRBJ2-7 and V is TRBV14, with 7 nucleotides matching TRBD1. The junction had 8 bases not matched to a gene; V was cut back by 6 bases and J by 0 bases. This CDR3 has 15 amino acids. Germline V gene lookup returns CDR1 SGHDN and CDR2 FVKESK. The CDR3 DNA is TGTGCCAGCAGTCGACAGGGCCTGAGCTCCTACGAGCAGTACTTC. Protein product: CASSRQGLSSYEQYF.

This chain connects TRBV5-1 to TRBJ2-7; tentatively, D is TRBD1 (6 bases). V was cut by 4 bases and J by 2 bases, with 13 bases left in between. The CDR3 sequence is 14 residues long. Looked up from germline, CDR1 is SGHRS and CDR2 is YFSETQ. The CDR3 sequence is CASSRTAGTYEQYF. The CDR3 region has the DNA TGCGCCAGCAGCCGGACAGCTGGAACCTACGAGCAGTACTTC. Combining the CDR3 with reference TRBV5-1 and TRBJ2-7 gives the whole variable domain KAGVTQTPRYLIKTRGQQVTLSCSPISGHRSVSWYQQTPGQGLQFLFEYFSETQRNKGNFPGRFSGRQFSNSRSEMNVSTLELGDSALYLCASSRTAGTYEQYFGPGTRLTVT.

This clone appeared a single time. The V and J genes are TRBV5-1 and TRBJ2-1; D uncertain. The germline V and J ends were trimmed by 0 bases and 7 bases, with 17 bases remaining between them. Germline lookup yields CDR1 SGHRS and CDR2 YFSETQ. The CDR3 is 16 amino acids. CDR3 coding DNA: TGCGCCAGCAGCTTGGTTAGGCTAGTGGTAGGAAATGAGCAGTTCTTC. This sequence encodes CASSLVRLVVGNEQFF.

V is TRBV11-2 and J is TRBJ2-5; no reliable D call. Trimming pared 6 bases from V and 0 bases from J, leaving 11 bases between. The CDR3 is 14 residues long. Germline CDR1 SGHAT, CDR2 FQNNGV. The CDR3 loop reads CASSTELYQETQYF. As DNA, the CDR3 is TGTGCCAGCAGTACCGAATTGTACCAAGAGACCCAGTACTTC.